Detailed here is one TCR beta chain. Its antigen is unknown. CDR3 length: 15 residues. V lost 6 bases to trimming and J lost 5 bases; unmatched junction nucleotides: 9. CDR1 and CDR2 (germline): MDHEN, SYDVKM. The healthy adult donors were HIV-negative and reported no recent acute infections or vaccinations. These data are taken from a study of shared clonotypes between healthy human individuals. About the study: Three CD4 naive, three CD4 memory, two CD8 naive and one CD8 memory plate were used per donor.

Findings of the study overall: Generally, naive subsets came out with larger estimated richness than memory subsets.

Data came from immunoSEQ multiplex PCR; TCRdb stores just in-frame clones and leaves some out. The repertoire holds roughly 2.5 million clones, with approximately 92% as singletons. This TCR was recovered from a man younger than 35 in good health. J is TRBJ2-2 and V is TRBV28; TRBD1 matches 7 bases. Input material: naive CD4+ T cells sorted from blood. Subset denoted: CD45RA+ positively selected. Written as DNA, the CDR3 is TGTGCCAGCAGCTACCGGGACAGAGAGACCGGGGAGCTGTTTTTT. Protein sequence: CASSYRDRETGELFF.